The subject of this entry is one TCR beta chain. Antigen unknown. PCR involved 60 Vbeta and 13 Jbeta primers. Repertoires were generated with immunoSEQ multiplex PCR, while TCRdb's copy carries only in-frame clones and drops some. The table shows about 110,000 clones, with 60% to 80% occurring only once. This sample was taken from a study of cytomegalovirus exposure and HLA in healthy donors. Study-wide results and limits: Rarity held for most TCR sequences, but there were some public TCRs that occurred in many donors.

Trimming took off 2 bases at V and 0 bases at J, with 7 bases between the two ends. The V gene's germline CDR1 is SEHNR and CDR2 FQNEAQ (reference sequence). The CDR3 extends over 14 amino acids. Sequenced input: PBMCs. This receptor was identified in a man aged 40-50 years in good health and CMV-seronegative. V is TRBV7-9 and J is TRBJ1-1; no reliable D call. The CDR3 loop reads CASSLSGLNTEAFF. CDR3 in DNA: TGTGCCAGCAGCTTATCCGGTTTGAACACTGAAGCTTTCTTT.